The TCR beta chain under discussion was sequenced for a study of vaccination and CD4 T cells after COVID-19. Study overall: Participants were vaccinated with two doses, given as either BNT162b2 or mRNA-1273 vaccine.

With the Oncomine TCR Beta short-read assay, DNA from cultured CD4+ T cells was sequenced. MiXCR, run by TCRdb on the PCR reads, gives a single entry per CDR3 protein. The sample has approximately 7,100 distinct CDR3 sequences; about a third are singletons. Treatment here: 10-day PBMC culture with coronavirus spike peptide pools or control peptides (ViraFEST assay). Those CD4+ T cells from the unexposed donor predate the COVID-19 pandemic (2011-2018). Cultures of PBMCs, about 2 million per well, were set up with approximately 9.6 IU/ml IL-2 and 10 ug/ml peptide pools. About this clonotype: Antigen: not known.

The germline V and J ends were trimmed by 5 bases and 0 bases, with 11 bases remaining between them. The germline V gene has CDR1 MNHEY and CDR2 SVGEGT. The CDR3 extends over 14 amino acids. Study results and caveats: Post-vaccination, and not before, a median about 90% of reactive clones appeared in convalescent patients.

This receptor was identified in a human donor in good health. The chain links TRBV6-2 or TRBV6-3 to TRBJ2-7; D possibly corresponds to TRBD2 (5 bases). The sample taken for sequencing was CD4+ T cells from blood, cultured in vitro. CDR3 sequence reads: CASSKPGGSYEQYF. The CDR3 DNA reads TGTGCCAGCAGTAAACCCGGAGGCTCCTACGAGCAGTACTTC.